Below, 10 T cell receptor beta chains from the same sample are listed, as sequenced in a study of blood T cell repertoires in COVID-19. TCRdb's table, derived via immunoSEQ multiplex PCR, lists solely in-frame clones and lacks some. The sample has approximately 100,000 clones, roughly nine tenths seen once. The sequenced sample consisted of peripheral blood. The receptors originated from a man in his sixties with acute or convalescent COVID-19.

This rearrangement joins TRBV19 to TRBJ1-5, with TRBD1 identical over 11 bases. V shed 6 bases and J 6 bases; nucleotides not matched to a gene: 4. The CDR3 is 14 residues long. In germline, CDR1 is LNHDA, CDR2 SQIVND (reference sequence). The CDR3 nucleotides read TGTGCCAGTAGGGACAGGGGGCTAGGTCAGCCCCAGCATTTT. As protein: CASRDRGLGQPQHF. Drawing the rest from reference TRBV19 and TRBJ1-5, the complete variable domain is DGGITQSPKYLFRKEGQNVTLSCEQNLNHDAMYWYRQDPGQGLRLIYYSQIVNDFQKGDIAEGYSVSREKKESFPLTVTSAQKNPTAFYLCASRDRGLGQPQHFGDGTRLSIL.

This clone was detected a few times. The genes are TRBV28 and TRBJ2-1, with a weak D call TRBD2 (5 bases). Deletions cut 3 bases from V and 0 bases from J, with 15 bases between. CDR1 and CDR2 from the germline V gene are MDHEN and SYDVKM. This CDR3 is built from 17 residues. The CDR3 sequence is CASSFWLAESSYNEQFF. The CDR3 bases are TGTGCCAGCAGTTTTTGGCTAGCTGAGAGCTCCTACAATGAGCAGTTCTTC.

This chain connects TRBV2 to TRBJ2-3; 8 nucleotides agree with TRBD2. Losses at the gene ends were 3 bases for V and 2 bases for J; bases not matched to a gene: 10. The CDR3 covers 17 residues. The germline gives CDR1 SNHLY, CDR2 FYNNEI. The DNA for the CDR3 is TGTGCCAGCAGTGACCTTAATAGCGGGGTAGACACAGATACGCAGTATTTT. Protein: CASSDLNSGVDTDTQYF.

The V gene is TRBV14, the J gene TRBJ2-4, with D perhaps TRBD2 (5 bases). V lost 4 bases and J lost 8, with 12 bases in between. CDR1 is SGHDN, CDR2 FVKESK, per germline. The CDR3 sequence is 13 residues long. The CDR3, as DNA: TGTGCCAGCAGCCCCCAACTCGGGGACATTCAGTACTTC. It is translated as CASSPQLGDIQYF.

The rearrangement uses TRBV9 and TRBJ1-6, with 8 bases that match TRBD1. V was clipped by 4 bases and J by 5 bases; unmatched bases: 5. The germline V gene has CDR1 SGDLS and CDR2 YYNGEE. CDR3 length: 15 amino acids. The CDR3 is CASSPGQGNNSPLHF. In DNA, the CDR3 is TGTGCCAGCAGCCCTGGACAGGGAAATAATTCACCCCTCCACTTT.

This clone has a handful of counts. The CDR3 sequence is CASSLDRGGYNEQFF. As DNA, the CDR3 is TGTGCCAGCAGCCTGGACAGGGGGGGATACAATGAGCAGTTCTTC. The chain uses TRBV5-4 and TRBJ2-1; 10 bases agree with TRBD1. In germline, CDR1 is SGHNT, CDR2 YYREEE (reference sequence). The CDR3 is 15 amino acids. Trimming cost V 4 bases and J 4 bases; bases outside gene matches: 5.

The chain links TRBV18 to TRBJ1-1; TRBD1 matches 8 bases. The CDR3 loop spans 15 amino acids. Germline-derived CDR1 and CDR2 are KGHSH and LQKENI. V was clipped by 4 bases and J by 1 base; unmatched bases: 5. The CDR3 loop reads CASSQTGVRNTEAFF. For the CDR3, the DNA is TGTGCCAGCTCACAGACAGGGGTTAGGAACACTGAAGCTTTCTTT.

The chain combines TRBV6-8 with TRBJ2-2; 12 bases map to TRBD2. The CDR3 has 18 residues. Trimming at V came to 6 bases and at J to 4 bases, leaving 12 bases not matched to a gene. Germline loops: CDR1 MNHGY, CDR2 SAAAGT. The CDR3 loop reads CASRNLAGGSGVTGELFF. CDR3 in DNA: TGTGCCAGCAGAAACCTAGCGGGAGGGAGTGGGGTCACCGGGGAGCTGTTTTTT.

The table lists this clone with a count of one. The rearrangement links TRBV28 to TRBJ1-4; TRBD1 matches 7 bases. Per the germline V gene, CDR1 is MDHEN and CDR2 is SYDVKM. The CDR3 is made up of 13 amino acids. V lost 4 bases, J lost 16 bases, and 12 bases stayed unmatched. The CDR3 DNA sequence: TGTGCCAGCAGTTGGGACAGAGCGGCAGGGCCGTTTTTT. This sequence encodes CASSWDRAAGPFF.

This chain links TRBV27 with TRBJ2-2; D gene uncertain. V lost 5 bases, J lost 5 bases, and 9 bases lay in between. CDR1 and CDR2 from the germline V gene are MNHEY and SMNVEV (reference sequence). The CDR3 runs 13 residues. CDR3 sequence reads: CASSEFRTGELFF. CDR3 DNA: TGTGCCAGCAGTGAGTTCCGAACCGGGGAGCTGTTTTTT.